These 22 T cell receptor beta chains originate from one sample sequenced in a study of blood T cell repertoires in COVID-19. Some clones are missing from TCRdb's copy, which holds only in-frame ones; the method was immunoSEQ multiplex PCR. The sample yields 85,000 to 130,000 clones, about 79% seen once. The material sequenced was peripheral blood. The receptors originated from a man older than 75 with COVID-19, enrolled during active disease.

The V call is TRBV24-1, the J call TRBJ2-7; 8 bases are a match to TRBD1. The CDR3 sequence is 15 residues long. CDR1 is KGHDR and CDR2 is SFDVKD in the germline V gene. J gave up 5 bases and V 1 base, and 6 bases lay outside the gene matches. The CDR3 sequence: CATSDFRQGSHEQYF. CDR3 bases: TGTGCCACCAGTGATTTCAGACAGGGGAGCCACGAGCAGTACTTC.

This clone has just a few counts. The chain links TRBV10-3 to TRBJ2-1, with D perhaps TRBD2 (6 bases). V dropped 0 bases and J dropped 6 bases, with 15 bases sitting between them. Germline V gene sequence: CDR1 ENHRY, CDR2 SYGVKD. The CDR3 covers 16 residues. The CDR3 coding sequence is TGTGCCATCAGTGAGTCAGCAGGCGGGACGGTCAATGAGCAGTTCTTC. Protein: CAISESAGGTVNEQFF.

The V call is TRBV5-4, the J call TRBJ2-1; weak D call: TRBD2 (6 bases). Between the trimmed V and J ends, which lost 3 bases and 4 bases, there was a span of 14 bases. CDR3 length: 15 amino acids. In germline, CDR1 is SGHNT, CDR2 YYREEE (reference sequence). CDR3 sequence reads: CASSSWVADYNEQFF. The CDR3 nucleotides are TGTGCCAGCAGCTCCTGGGTAGCGGATTACAATGAGCAGTTCTTC. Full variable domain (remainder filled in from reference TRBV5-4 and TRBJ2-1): ETGVTQSPTHLIKTRGQQVTLRCSSQSGHNTVSWYQQALGQGPQFIFQYYREEENGRGNFPPRFSGLQFPNYSSELNVNALELDDSALYLCASSSWVADYNEQFFGPGTRLTVL.

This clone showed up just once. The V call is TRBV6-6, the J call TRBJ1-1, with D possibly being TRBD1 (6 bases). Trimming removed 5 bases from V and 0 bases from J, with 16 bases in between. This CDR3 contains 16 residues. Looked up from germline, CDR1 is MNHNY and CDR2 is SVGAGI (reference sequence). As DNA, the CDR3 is TGTGCCAGCAGTCAGCTCCAGGGGCTTATGAACACTGAAGCTTTCTTT. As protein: CASSQLQGLMNTEAFF.

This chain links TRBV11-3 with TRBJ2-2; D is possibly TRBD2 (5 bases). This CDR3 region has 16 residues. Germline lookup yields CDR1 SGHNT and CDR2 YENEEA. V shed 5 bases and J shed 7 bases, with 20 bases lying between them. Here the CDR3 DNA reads TGTGCCAGCAGCCCCACGTCTCGGCCCGGGGTCGGGGAGCTGTTTTTT. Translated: CASSPTSRPGVGELFF.

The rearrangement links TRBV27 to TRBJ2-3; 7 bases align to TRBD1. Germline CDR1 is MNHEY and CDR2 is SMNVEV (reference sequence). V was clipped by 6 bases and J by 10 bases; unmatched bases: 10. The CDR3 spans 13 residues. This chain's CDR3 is CASSIRQGNPQYF. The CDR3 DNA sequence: TGTGCCAGCAGCATTCGACAGGGTAATCCGCAGTATTTT.

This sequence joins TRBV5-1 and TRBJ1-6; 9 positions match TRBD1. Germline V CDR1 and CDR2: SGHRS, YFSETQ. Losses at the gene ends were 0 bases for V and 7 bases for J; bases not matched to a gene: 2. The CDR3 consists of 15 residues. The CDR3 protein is CASSLETGGNSPLHF. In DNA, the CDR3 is TGCGCCAGCAGCTTGGAGACAGGGGGGAATTCACCCCTCCACTTT.

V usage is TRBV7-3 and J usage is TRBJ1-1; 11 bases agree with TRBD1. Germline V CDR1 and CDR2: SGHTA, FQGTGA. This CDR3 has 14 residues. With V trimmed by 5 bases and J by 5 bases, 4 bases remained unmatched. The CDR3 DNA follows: TGTGCCAGCAGCCCCGGACAGGGGGCGACTGAAGCTTTCTTT. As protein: CASSPGQGATEAFF.

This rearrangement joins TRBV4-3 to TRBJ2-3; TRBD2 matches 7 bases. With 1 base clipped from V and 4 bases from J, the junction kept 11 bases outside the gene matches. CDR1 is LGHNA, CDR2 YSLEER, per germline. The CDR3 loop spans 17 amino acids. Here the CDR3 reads CASSQGTAGVGADTQYF. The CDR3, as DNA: TGCGCCAGCAGCCAAGGCACTGCGGGAGTAGGGGCAGATACGCAGTATTTT.

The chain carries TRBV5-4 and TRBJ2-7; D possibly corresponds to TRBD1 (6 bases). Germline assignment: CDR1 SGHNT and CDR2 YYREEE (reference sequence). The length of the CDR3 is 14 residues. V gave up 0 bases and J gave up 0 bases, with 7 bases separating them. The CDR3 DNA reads TGTGCCAGCAGCTTGGACAGGGTCTCCTACGAGCAGTACTTC. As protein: CASSLDRVSYEQYF.

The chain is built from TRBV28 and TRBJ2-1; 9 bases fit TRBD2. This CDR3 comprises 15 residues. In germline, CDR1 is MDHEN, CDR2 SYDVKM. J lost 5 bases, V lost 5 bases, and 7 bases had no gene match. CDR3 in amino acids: CASSLSGSGHNEQFF. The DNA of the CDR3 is TGTGCCAGCAGTCTTAGCGGGAGTGGGCACAATGAGCAGTTCTTC.

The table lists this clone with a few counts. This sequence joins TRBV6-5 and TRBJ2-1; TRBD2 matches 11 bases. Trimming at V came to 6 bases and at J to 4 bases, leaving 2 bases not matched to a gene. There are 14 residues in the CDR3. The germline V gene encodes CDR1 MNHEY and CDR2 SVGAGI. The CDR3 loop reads CASRTSGNYNEQFF. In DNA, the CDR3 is TGTGCCAGCAGGACTAGCGGGAATTACAATGAGCAGTTCTTC.

The CDR3 sequence: CASSQQGSGEQYF. The CDR3 DNA reads as TGTGCCAGCAGCCAACAGGGTAGTGGTGAGCAGTACTTC. The chain couples TRBV7-3 to TRBJ2-7; the D gene is possibly TRBD1 (6 bases). This CDR3 is built from 13 residues. V shed 5 bases and J shed 7 bases, with 15 bases lying between them. Germline V gene lookup returns CDR1 SGHTA and CDR2 FQGTGA.

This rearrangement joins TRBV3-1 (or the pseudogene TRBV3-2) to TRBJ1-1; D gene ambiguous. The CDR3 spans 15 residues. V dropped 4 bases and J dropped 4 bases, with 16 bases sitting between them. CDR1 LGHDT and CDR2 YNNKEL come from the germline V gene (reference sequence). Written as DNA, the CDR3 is TGTGCCAGCAGCCCAGCGACGGGGATGCTCACTGAAGCTTTCTTT. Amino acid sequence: CASSPATGMLTEAFF.

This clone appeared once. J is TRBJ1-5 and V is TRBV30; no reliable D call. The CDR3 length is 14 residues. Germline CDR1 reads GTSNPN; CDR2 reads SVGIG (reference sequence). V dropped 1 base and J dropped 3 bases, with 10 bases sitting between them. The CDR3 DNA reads TGTGCCTGGAGTGCTAACAGCTACAATCAGCCCCAGCATTTT. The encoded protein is CAWSANSYNQPQHF.

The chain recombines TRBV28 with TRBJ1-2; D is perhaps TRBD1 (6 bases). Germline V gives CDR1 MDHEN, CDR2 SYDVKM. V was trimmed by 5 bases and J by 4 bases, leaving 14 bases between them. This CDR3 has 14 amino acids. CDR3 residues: CASSEQGGFYGYTF. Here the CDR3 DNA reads TGTGCCAGCAGTGAACAGGGAGGGTTCTATGGCTACACCTTC.

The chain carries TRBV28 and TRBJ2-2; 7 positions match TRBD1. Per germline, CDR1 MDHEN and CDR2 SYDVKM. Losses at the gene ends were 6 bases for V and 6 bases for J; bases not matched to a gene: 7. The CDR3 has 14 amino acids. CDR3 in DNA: TGTGCCAGCAGGACAACAGGGGAAGCCGGGGAGCTGTTTTTT. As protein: CASRTTGEAGELFF.

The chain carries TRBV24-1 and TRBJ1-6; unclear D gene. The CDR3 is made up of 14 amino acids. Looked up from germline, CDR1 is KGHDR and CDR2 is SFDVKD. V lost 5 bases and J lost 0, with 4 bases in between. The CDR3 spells CATSASSYNSPLHF. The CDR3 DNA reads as TGTGCCACCAGTGCGAGCTCCTATAATTCACCCCTCCACTTT.

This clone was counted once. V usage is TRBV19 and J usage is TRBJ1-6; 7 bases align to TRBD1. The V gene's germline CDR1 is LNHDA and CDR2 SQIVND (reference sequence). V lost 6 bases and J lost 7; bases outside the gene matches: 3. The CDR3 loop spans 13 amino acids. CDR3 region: CASSDRVNSPLHF. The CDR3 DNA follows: TGTGCCAGTAGCGACAGGGTGAATTCACCCCTCCACTTT.

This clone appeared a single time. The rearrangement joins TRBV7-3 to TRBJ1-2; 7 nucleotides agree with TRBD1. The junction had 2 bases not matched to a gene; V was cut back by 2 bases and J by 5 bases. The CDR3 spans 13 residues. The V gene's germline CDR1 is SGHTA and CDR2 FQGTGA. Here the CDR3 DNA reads TGTGCCAGCAGCTTAGGGGACAGTTATGGCTACACCTTC. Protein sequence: CASSLGDSYGYTF. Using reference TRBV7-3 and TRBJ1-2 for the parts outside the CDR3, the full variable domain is GAGVSQTPSNKVTEKGKYVELRCDPISGHTALYWYRQSLGQGPEFLIYFQGTGAADDSGLPNDRFFAVRPEGSVSTLKIQRTERGDSAVYLCASSLGDSYGYTFGSGTRLTVV.

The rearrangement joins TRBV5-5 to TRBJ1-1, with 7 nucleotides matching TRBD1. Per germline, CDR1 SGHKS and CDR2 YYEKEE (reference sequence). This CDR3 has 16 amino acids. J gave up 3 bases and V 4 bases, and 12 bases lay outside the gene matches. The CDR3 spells CASSVFVTGAYTEAFF. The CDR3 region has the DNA TGTGCCAGCAGCGTTTTCGTAACAGGGGCGTACACTGAAGCTTTCTTT. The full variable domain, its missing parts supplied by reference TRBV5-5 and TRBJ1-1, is DAGVTQSPTHLIKTRGQQVTLRCSPISGHKSVSWYQQVLGQGPQFIFQYYEKEERGRGNFPDRFSARQFPNYSSELNVNALLLGDSALYLCASSVFVTGAYTEAFFGQGTRLTVV.

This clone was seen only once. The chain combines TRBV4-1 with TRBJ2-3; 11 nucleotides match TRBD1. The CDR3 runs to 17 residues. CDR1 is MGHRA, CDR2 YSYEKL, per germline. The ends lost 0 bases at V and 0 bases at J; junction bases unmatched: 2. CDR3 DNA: TGCGCCAGCAGCCAAGAAGGACAGGGGGCTAGCACAGATACGCAGTATTTT. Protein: CASSQEGQGASTDTQYF.